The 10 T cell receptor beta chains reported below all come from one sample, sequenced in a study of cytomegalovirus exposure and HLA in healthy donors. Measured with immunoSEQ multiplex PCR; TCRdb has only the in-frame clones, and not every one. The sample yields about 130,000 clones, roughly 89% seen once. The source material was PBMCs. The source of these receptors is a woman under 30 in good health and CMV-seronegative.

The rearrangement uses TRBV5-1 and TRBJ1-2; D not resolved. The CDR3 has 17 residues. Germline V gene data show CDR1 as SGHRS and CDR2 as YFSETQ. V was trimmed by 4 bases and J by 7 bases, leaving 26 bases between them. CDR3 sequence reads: CASSPYLVQVWGGGYTF. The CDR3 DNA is TGCGCCAGCAGCCCCTACCTAGTCCAGGTTTGGGGAGGTGGCTACACCTTC.

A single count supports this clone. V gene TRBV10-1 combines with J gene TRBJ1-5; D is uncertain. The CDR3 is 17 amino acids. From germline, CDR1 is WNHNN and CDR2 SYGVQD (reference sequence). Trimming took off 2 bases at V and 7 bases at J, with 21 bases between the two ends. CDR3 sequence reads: CASSEGVPHEGGQPQHF. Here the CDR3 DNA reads TGCGCCAGCAGTGAGGGAGTCCCTCACGAAGGCGGGCAGCCCCAGCATTTT.

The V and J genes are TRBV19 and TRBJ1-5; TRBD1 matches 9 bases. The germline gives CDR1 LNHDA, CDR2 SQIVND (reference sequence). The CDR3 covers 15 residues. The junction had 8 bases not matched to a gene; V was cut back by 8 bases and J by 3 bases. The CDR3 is CASSDRGSYNQPQHF. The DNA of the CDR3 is TGTGCCAGTTCCGACAGGGGGTCTTACAATCAGCCCCAGCATTTT.

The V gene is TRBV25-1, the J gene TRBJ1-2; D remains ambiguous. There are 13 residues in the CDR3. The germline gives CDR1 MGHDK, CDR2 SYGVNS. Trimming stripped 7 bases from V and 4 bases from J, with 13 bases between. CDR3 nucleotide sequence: TGTGCCAGCAAAGGAGAGGTACTCTATGGCTACACCTTC. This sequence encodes CASKGEVLYGYTF.

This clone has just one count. The chain's CDR3 is CASSSGTTSYNEQFF. The CDR3 DNA reads TGTGCCAGCAGCTCCGGGACTACCTCCTACAATGAGCAGTTCTTC. The V gene is TRBV7-2, the J gene TRBJ2-1, with 7 nucleotides matching TRBD2. In germline, CDR1 is SGHTA, CDR2 FQGNSA. The CDR3 is 15 amino acids. J was trimmed by 0 bases and V by 4 bases; bases with no gene match: 3.

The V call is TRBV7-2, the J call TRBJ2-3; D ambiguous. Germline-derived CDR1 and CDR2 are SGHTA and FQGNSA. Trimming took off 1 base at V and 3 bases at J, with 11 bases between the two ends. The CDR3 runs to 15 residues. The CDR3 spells CASSLDSTYTDTQYF. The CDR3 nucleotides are TGTGCCAGCAGCTTAGACTCTACTTATACAGATACGCAGTATTTT.

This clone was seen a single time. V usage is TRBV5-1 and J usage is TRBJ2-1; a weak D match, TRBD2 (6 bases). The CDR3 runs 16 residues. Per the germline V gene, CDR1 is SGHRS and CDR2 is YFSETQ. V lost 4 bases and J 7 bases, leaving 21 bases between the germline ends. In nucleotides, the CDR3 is TGCGCCAGCAGCGACCTGTGGGGGGTCACTAGGAATGAGCAGTTCTTC. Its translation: CASSDLWGVTRNEQFF.

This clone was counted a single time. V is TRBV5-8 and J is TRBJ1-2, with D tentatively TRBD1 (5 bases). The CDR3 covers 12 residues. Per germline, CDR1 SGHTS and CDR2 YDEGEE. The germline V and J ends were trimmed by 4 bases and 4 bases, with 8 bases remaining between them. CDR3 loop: CASSEGLYGYTF. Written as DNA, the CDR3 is TGTGCCAGCAGCGAGGGACTCTATGGCTACACCTTC.

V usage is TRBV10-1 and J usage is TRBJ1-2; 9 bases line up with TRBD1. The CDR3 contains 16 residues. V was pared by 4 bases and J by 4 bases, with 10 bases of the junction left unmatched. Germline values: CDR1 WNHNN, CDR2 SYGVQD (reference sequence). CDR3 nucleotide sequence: TGCGCCAGCAGTGGGTCGTTCGGACAGGGGATCTATGGCTACACCTTC. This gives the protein CASSGSFGQGIYGYTF.

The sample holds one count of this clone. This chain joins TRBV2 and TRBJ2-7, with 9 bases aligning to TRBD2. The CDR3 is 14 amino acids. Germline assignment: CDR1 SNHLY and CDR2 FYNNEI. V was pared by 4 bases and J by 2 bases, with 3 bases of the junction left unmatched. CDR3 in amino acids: CASSVKRGAYEQYF. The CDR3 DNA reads TGTGCCAGCAGTGTCAAGCGGGGGGCCTACGAGCAGTACTTC.